The 20 T cell receptor beta chains below come from one sample, sequenced in a study of control samples from healthy donors and cancer patients. Libraries were prepared by immunoSEQ multiplex PCR; TCRdb keeps only in-frame clonotypes and omits some of them. The sample yields some 70,000 clones, more than 75% seen once. The sample was PBMCs. These receptor sequences come from a woman aged 45-65 years with lung cancer.

The chain has TRBV19 and TRBJ2-7, with TRBD2 matching over 14 bases. V shed 6 bases, J shed 0 bases, and the junction held 13 bases outside the gene matches. This CDR3 comprises 19 residues. The germline gives CDR1 LNHDA, CDR2 SQIVND (reference sequence). Here the CDR3 DNA reads TGTGCCAGTAGGCGATCCGGGACTAGCGGGGGCCTAAGCTCCTACGAGCAGTACTTC. As protein: CASRRSGTSGGLSSYEQYF.

V usage is TRBV4-3 and J usage is TRBJ1-4, with TRBD1 matching 9 bases. Germline values: CDR1 LGHNA, CDR2 YSLEER. Losses at the gene ends were 4 bases for V and 4 bases for J; bases not matched to a gene: 10. The CDR3 runs 17 residues. CDR3: CASSRSWGQGFNEKLFF. CDR3 bases: TGCGCCAGCAGCCGGAGTTGGGGACAGGGCTTTAATGAAAAACTGTTTTTT.

The V gene is TRBV11-3, the J gene TRBJ2-5; D unclear. The V end lost 1 base, the J end lost 0 bases, and 3 bases lay between the germline ends. Germline CDR1 reads SGHNT; CDR2 reads YENEEA. CDR3 length: 13 residues. This CDR3 reads CASSLGDQETQYF. The CDR3 bases are TGTGCCAGCAGCTTAGGGGACCAAGAGACCCAGTACTTC.

This clone was picked up a small number of times. The chain couples TRBV7-6 to TRBJ1-6; a possible D gene is TRBD1 (5 bases). The germline CDR1 and CDR2 sequences are SGHVS and FNYEAQ. This CDR3 is 15 amino acids long. V lost 1 base to trimming and J lost 9 bases, with 13 bases between them. The CDR3, as DNA: TGTGCCAGCAGCTTAGAAGGGCAGGGAGCTTCACCCCTCCACTTT. This sequence encodes CASSLEGQGASPLHF.

This clone is a singleton in its sample. The chain has TRBV6-4 and TRBJ2-3; D not resolved. The CDR3 runs to 17 residues. Between the trimmed V and J ends, which lost 0 bases and 0 bases, there was a span of 13 bases. Germline V CDR1 and CDR2: MRHNA, SNTAGT. The DNA of the CDR3 is TGTGCCAGCAGTGACTCAGCCTCGGCCTTTAGCACAGATACGCAGTATTTT. Its translation: CASSDSASAFSTDTQYF.

The gene calls are TRBV20-1 and TRBJ2-1, with D perhaps matching TRBD1 or TRBD2 (7 bases each). Between the trimmed V and J ends, which lost 6 bases and 6 bases, there was a span of 9 bases. CDR3 length equals 11 residues. Germline lookup yields CDR1 DFQATT and CDR2 SNEGSKA (reference sequence). The CDR3 bases are TGCAGTGCCAGGGGGGGCAATGAGCAGTTCTTC. The encoded protein is CSARGGNEQFF.

V usage is TRBV5-4 and J usage is TRBJ2-7, with 10 bases fitting TRBD1. The CDR3 spans 16 residues. J was trimmed by 5 bases and V by 6 bases; bases with no gene match: 14. Germline CDR1 and CDR2: SGHNT and YYREEE (reference sequence). CDR3 DNA: TGTGCCAGCACCCCAGACAGGGGGCCCATTACTAACGAGCAGTACTTC. Translating gives CASTPDRGPITNEQYF. Variable domain in full (rest from reference TRBV5-4 and TRBJ2-7): ETGVTQSPTHLIKTRGQQVTLRCSSQSGHNTVSWYQQALGQGPQFIFQYYREEENGRGNFPPRFSGLQFPNYSSELNVNALELDDSALYLCASTPDRGPITNEQYFGPGTRLTVT.

This chain uses TRBV28 with TRBJ1-1, with D possibly being TRBD1 (6 bases). Germline V gives CDR1 MDHEN, CDR2 SYDVKM. The CDR3 runs 13 residues. Trimming took off 5 bases at V and 7 bases at J, with 14 bases between the two ends. CDR3 region: CASSAPGHYEAFF. The CDR3 nucleotides read TGTGCCAGCAGTGCACCGGGACACTATGAAGCTTTCTTT.

This chain links TRBV6-1 with TRBJ1-2; 7 positions match TRBD1. Losses at the gene ends were 0 bases for V and 4 bases for J; bases not matched to a gene: 5. Germline V gene sequence: CDR1 MNHNS, CDR2 SASEGT. The CDR3 extends over 15 amino acids. The CDR3 region is CASSEATGALYGYTF. DNA for the CDR3: TGTGCCAGCAGTGAAGCAACAGGGGCTCTCTATGGCTACACCTTC.

Of note for this clone: Different DNA sequences within this sample yield the same CDR3. V usage is TRBV7-2 and J usage is TRBJ1-1; a possible D gene is TRBD1 (5 bases). This CDR3 has 15 amino acids. Germline CDR1 is SGHTA and CDR2 is FQGNSA. The V end lost 3 bases, the J end lost 0 bases, and 11 bases lay between the germline ends. CDR3 coding DNA: TGTGCCAGCAGCTTCGGGACGGCGATGAACACTGAAGCTTTCTTT. Translated: CASSFGTAMNTEAFF.

There are a few counts of this clone. The genes are TRBV9 and TRBJ1-2; the D gene is possibly TRBD1 (6 bases). The V gene's germline CDR1 is SGDLS and CDR2 YYNGEE. V gave up 4 bases and J gave up 7 bases, with 20 bases separating them. The CDR3 loop spans 15 amino acids. The CDR3 DNA sequence: TGTGCCAGCAGCCTACTGGGGACAACCAGTGGTGGCTACACCTTC. Its translation: CASSLLGTTSGGYTF.

The chain employs TRBV19 and TRBJ2-3; no definite D call. Germline lookup yields CDR1 LNHDA and CDR2 SQIVND (reference sequence). V gave up 5 bases and J gave up 7 bases, with 16 bases separating them. The CDR3 has 14 residues. The CDR3 region has the DNA TGTGCCAGTAGTTCCCTGATCCTCCCAAATACGCAGTATTTT. This codes for CASSSLILPNTQYF.

V gene TRBV7-8 combines with J gene TRBJ2-3; D is perhaps TRBD1 (6 bases). In germline, CDR1 is SGHVS, CDR2 FQNEAQ. Trimming took 1 base from V and 4 from J, leaving 9 bases between them. The CDR3 runs 14 residues. The CDR3 protein is CASSLGGGSDTQYF. DNA of the CDR3: TGTGCCAGCAGCTTAGGAGGGGGTTCAGATACGCAGTATTTT.

The CDR3 DNA reads as TGTGCCAGCAGTTACTCCGGCGCCTTTGGCTACACCTTC. Protein: CASSYSGAFGYTF. J is TRBJ1-2 and V is TRBV6-2 or TRBV6-3; D is ambiguous. The length of the CDR3 is 13 residues. Trimming stripped 0 bases from V and 7 bases from J, with 9 bases between. Germline CDR1 MNHEY, CDR2 SVGEGT.

V gene TRBV18 combines with J gene TRBJ1-5; D not resolved. The CDR3 consists of 13 residues. Germline-derived CDR1 and CDR2 are KGHSH and LQKENI. The V gene lost 3 bases and the J gene lost 7 bases, with 10 bases spanning the gap. The CDR3 spells CASSPSGDQPQHF. In nucleotides, the CDR3 is TGTGCCAGCTCACCGTCGGGAGACCAGCCCCAGCATTTT.

The chain links TRBV11-3 to TRBJ2-1, with 9 bases fitting TRBD2. This CDR3 spans 15 amino acids. V lost 5 bases to trimming and J lost 6 bases; unmatched junction nucleotides: 8. From germline, CDR1 is SGHNT and CDR2 YENEEA. The CDR3 loop reads CASSRGVAGANEQFF. CDR3 DNA sequence: TGTGCCAGCAGCCGAGGGGTAGCGGGGGCCAATGAGCAGTTCTTC.

The gene calls are TRBV7-8 and TRBJ1-2; no firm D call. In germline, CDR1 is SGHVS, CDR2 FQNEAQ. Trimming removed 1 base at V and 3 bases at J, with 6 bases between. The CDR3 length is 13 residues. Here the CDR3 reads CASSLGQDYGYTF. CDR3 in DNA: TGTGCCAGCAGCTTAGGTCAGGACTATGGCTACACCTTC.

This clone was seen a few times. The chain is built from TRBV12-3 or TRBV12-4 and TRBJ1-5, with a tentative D call TRBD1 (6 bases). V gave up 6 bases and J gave up 5 bases, with 11 bases separating them. The CDR3 totals 13 residues. The DNA for the CDR3 is TGTGCCAGCAGCCAGGGGACTGATCAGCCCCAGCATTTT. This encodes CASSQGTDQPQHF.

The V call is TRBV19, the J call TRBJ1-1; D perhaps matches TRBD1 (5 bases). Looked up from germline, CDR1 is LNHDA and CDR2 is SQIVND (reference sequence). The CDR3 spans 13 residues. V lost 2 bases, J lost 1 base, and 5 bases lay in between. This chain's CDR3 is CASSITGNTEAFF. DNA of the CDR3: TGTGCCAGTAGTATAACAGGGAACACTGAAGCTTTCTTT.

The chain couples TRBV5-6 to TRBJ2-2; 7 nucleotides align to TRBD2. This CDR3 is 15 amino acids long. V was clipped by 4 bases and J by 2 bases; unmatched bases: 5. Germline V gene lookup returns CDR1 SGHDT and CDR2 YYEEEE. The CDR3 coding sequence is TGTGCCAGCAGCCAGGGAGGGGTAAACACCGGGGAGCTGTTTTTT. Protein: CASSQGGVNTGELFF.